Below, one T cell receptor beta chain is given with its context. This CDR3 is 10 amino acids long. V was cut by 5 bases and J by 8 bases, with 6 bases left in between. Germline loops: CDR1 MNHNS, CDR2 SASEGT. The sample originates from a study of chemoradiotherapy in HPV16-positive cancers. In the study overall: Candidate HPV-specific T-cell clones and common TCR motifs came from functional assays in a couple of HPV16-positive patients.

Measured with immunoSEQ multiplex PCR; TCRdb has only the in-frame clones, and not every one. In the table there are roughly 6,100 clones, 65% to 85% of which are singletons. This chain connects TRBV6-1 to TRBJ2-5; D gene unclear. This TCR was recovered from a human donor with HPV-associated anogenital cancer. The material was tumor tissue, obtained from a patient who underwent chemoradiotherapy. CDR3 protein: CASSPLTQYF. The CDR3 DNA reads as TGTGCCAGCAGTCCCCTTACCCAGTACTTC.